The TCR beta chain under discussion was sequenced for a study of T-cell reconstitution after alpha-beta-depleted transplantation in children. Unique molecular identifiers tagged the TCRbeta library. TCRdb analysed the PCR reads with MiXCR anew, one entry per CDR3 protein. The sample lists about 360,000 distinct CDR3 sequences; 13% were seen once. Sequencing was performed on PBMCs, taken from the stem cell graft. The clonotype originates from a human donor who donated a stem cell graft to a child with Fanconi anemia.

The CDR3 protein is CASSFIQAEQFF. As DNA, the CDR3 is TGTGCCAGCAGCTTCATACAGGCGGAGCAGTTCTTC. This chain joins TRBV7-9 and TRBJ2-1, with D possibly being TRBD1 (5 bases). V was cut by 3 bases and J by 10 bases, with 10 bases left in between. Germline CDR1 and CDR2: SEHNR and FQNEAQ (reference sequence). The CDR3 runs 12 residues.